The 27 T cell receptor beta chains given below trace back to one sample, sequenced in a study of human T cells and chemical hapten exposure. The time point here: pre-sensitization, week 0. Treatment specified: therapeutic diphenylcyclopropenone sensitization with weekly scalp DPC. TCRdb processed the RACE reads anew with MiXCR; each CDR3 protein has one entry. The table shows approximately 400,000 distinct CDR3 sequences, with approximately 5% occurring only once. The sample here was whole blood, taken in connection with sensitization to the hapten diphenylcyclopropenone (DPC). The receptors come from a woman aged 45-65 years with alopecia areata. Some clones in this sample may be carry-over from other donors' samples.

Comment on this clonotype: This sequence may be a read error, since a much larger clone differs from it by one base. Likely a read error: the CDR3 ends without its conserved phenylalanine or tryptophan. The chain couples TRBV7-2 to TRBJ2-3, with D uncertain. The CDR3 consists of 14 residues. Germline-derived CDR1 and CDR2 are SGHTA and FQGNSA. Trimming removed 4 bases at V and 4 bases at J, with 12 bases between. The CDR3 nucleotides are TGTGCCAGCAGCTCACCCTGGAACCCAGATACGCAGTATTAT. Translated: CASSSPWNPDTQYY.

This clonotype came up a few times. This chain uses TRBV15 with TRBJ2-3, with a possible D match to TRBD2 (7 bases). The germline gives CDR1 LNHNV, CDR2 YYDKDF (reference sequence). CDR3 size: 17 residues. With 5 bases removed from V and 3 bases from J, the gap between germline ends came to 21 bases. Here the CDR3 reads CATSSRQGRELTDTQYF. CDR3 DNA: TGTGCCACCAGCTCCCGTCAGGGGCGGGAGCTTACAGATACGCAGTATTTT.

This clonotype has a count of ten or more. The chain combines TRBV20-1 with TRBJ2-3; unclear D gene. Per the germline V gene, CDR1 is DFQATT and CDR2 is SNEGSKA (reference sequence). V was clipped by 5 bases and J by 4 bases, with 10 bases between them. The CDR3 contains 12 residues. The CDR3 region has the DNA TGCAGTGCTCCCCGCTCCCCAGATACGCAGTATTTT. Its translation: CSAPRSPDTQYF.

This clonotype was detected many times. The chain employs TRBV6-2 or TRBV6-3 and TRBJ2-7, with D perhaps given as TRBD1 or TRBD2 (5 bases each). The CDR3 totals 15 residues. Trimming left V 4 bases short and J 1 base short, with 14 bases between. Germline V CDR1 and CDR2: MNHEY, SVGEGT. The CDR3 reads CASSFWRTPSYEQYF. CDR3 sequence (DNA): TGTGCCAGCAGTTTCTGGAGGACACCATCCTACGAGCAGTACTTC.

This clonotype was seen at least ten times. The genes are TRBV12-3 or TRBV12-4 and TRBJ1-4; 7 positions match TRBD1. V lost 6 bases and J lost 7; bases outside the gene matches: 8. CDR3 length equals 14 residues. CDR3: CASSPRGDSEKLFF. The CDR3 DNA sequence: TGTGCCAGCAGCCCGAGAGGGGACAGTGAAAAACTGTTTTTT.

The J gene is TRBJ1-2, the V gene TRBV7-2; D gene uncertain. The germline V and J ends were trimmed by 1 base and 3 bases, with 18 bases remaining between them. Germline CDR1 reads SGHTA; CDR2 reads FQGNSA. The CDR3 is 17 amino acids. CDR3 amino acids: CASSLDLWASEDYGYTF. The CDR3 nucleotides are TGTGCCAGCAGCTTAGATCTGTGGGCCTCCGAGGACTATGGCTACACCTTC.

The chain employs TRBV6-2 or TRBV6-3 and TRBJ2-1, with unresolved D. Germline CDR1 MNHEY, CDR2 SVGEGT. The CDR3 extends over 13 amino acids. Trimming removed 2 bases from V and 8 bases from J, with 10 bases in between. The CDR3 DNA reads TGTGCCAGCAGTTACCTCCTTGACTATGAGCAGTTCTTC. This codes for CASSYLLDYEQFF.

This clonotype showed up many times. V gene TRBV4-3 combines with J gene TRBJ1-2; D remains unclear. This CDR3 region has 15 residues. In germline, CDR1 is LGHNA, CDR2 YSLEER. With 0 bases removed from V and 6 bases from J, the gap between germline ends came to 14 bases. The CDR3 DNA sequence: TGCGCCAGCAGCCAAGATATCGGCCAGGCGAATGGCTACACCTTC. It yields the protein CASSQDIGQANGYTF.

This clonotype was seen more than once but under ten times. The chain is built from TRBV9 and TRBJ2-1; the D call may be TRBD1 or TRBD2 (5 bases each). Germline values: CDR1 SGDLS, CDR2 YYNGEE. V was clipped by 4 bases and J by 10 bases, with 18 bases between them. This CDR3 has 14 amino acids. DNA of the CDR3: TGTGCCAGCAGCCCGCCGTCGGGGCAAAACGAGCAGTTCTTC. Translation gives CASSPPSGQNEQFF.

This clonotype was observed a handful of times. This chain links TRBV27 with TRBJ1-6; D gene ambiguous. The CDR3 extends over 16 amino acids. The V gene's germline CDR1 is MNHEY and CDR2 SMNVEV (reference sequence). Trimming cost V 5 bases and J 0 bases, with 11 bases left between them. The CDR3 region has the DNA TGTGCCAGCAGTCTGGTTCGTAGCTCCTATAATTCACCCCTCCACTTT. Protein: CASSLVRSSYNSPLHF.

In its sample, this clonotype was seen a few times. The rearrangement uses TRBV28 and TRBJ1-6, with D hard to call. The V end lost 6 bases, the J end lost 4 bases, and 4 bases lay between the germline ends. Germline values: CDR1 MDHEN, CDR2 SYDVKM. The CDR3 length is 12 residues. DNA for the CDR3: TGTGCCAGCAGAGGGTATAATTCACCCCTCCACTTT. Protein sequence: CASRGYNSPLHF.

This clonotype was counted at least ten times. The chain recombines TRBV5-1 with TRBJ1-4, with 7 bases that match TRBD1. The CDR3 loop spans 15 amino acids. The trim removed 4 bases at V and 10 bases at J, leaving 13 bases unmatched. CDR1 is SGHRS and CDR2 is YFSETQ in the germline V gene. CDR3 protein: CASSLETTGKGKLFF. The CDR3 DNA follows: TGCGCCAGCAGCCTGGAAACGACAGGGAAAGGAAAACTGTTTTTT.

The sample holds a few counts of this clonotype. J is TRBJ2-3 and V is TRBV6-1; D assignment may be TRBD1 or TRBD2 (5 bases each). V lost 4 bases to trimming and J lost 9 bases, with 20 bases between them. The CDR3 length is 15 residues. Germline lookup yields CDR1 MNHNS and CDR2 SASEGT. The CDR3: CASSALNPGASTQYF. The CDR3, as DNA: TGTGCCAGCAGTGCTCTCAACCCCGGGGCTTCGACGCAGTATTTT.

The CDR3 coding sequence is TGTGCCAGCAGTTTTGCACTCCGCAATGAGCAGTTCTTC. Its protein is CASSFALRNEQFF. The chain combines TRBV28 with TRBJ2-1; D unresolved. The CDR3 is 13 residues long. The V end was cut by 3 bases, the J end by 6 bases, with 9 bases between. Germline CDR1 is MDHEN and CDR2 is SYDVKM.

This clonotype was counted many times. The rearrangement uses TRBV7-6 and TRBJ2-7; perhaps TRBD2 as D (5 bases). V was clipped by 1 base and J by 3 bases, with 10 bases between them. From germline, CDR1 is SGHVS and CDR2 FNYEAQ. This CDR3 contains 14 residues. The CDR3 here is CASSLERGSYEQYF. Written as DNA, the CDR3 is TGTGCCAGCAGCTTAGAACGGGGTAGCTACGAGCAGTACTTC.

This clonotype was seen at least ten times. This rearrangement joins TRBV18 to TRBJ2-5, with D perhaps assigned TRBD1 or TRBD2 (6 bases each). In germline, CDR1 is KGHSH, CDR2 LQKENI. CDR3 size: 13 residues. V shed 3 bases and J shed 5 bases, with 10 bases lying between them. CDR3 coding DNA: TGTGCCAGCTCACCGGGGGGCCCGGAGACCCAGTACTTC. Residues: CASSPGGPETQYF.

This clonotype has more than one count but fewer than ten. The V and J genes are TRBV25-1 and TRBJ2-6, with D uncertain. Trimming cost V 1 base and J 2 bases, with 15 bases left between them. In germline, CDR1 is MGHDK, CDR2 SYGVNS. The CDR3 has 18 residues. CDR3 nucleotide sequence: TGTGCCAGCAGTGAATTAACATGGAGTCCCCCTGGGGCCAACGTCCTGACTTTC. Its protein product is CASSELTWSPPGANVLTF.

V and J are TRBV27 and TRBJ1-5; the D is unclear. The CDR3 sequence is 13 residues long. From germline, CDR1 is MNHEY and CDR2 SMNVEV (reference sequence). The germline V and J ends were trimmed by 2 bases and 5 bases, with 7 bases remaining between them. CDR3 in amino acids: CASSLMVDQPQHF. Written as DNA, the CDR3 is TGTGCCAGCAGTTTAATGGTGGATCAGCCCCAGCATTTT.

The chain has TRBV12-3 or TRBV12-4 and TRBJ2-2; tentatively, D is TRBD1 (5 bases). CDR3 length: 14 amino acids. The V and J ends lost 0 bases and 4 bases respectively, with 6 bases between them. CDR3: CASSLAGVTGELFF. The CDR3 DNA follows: TGTGCCAGCAGTTTAGCAGGGGTCACCGGGGAGCTGTTTTTT.

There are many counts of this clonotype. CDR3 bases: TGTGCCACCAGCAGAGACAGGGGCAGACACTACGAGCAGTACTTC. This sequence encodes CATSRDRGRHYEQYF. V is TRBV15 and J is TRBJ2-7; tentatively, D is TRBD1 (6 bases). The germline V gene encodes CDR1 LNHNV and CDR2 YYDKDF (reference sequence). The CDR3 sequence is 15 residues long. Trimming left V 0 bases short and J 3 bases short, with 12 bases between.

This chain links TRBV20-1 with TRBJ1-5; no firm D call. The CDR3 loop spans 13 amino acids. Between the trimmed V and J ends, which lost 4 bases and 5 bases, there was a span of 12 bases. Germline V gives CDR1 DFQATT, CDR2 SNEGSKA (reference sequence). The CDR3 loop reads CSAMDPTYQPQHF. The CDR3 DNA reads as TGCAGTGCTATGGACCCGACCTATCAGCCCCAGCATTTT.

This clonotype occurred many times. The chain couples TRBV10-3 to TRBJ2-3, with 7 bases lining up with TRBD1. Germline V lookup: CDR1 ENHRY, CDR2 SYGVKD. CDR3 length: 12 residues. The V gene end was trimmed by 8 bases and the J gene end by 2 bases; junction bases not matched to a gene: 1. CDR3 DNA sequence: TGTGCCATCGGGACAGACACAGATACGCAGTATTTT. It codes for CAIGTDTDTQYF.

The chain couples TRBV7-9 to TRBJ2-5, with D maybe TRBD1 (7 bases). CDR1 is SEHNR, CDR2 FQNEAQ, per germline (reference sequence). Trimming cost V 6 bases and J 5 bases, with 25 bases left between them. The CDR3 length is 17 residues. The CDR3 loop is CASSSNHGTAGPETQYF. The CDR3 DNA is TGTGCCAGCAGTTCCAATCACGGGACAGCGGGTCCCGAGACCCAGTACTTC.

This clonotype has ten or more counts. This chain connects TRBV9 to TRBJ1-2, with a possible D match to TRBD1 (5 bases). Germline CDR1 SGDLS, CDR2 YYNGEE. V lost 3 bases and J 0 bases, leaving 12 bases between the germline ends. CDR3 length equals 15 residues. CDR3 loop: CASSENPTANYGYTF. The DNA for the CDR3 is TGTGCCAGCAGCGAAAACCCGACAGCTAACTATGGCTACACCTTC.

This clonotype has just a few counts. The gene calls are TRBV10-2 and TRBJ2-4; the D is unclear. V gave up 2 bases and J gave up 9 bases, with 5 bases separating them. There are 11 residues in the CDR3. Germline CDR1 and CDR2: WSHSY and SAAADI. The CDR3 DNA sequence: TGCGCCAGCAGTGAGCGCAGCATTCAGTACTTC. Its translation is CASSERSIQYF.

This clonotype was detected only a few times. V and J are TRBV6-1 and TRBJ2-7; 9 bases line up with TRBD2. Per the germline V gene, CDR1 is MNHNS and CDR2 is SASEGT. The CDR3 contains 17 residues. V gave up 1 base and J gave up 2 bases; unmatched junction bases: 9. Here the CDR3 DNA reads TGTGCCAGCAGTGAAGGGGTAGCGGGGGCCATGGCCTACGAGCAGTACTTC. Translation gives CASSEGVAGAMAYEQYF.

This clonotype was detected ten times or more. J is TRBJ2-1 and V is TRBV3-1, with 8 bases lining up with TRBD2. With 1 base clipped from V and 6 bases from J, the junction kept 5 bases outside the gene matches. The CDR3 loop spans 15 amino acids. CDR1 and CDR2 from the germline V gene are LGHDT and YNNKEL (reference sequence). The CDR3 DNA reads TGTGCCAGCAGCCAAGCCGGGAGGGGCAGCAATGAGCAGTTCTTC. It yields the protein CASSQAGRGSNEQFF.